The 3 T cell receptor beta chains reported below all come from one sample, sequenced in a study of STAT3 mutations in large granular lymphocyte leukemia. Overall study results and limits: At least one immunodominant TCR beta clonotype appeared in every T-cell large granular lymphocyte leukemia patient.

Antigen specificity for these receptors is unknown. The data were produced by immunoSEQ multiplex PCR, yet TCRdb's version contains in-frame clones alone and is incomplete. This table holds more than 9,000 clones, 54% found once. Material for sequencing was peripheral blood mononuclear cells. These receptors came from a boy younger than 18 with T-cell large granular lymphocyte leukemia. Some clones in this sample may be carry-over from other donors' samples.

This chain uses TRBV5-1 with TRBJ2-7; perhaps TRBD1 as D (5 bases). The V end was cut by 1 base, the J end by 5 bases, with 13 bases between. The CDR3 length is 14 residues. Germline loops: CDR1 SGHRS, CDR2 YFSETQ. The CDR3 sequence: CASSLSFSGNEQYF. In DNA form, the CDR3 reads TGCGCCAGCAGCTTGTCGTTCTCAGGGAACGAGCAGTACTTC. Full variable domain (remainder filled in from reference TRBV5-1 and TRBJ2-7): KAGVTQTPRYLIKTRGQQVTLSCSPISGHRSVSWYQQTPGQGLQFLFEYFSETQRNKGNFPGRFSGRQFSNSRSEMNVSTLELGDSALYLCASSLSFSGNEQYFGPGTRLTVT.

The chain is built from TRBV5-1 and TRBJ2-7; 9 positions match TRBD1. Germline CDR1 SGHRS, CDR2 YFSETQ. The length of the CDR3 is 15 residues. Trimming cost V 4 bases and J 4 bases; bases outside gene matches: 9. The CDR3, as DNA: TGCGCCAGCAGCCCCACGGGGGACAGGGTTTACGAGCAGTACTTC. This sequence encodes CASSPTGDRVYEQYF.

The J gene is TRBJ2-7, the V gene TRBV6-5; D unclear. Between the trimmed V and J ends, which lost 8 bases and 2 bases, there was a span of 13 bases. The CDR3 is made up of 13 amino acids. Per the germline V gene, CDR1 is MNHEY and CDR2 is SVGAGI. In nucleotides, the CDR3 is TGTGCCAGCCGACCCCGGACCGCCTACGAGCAGTACTTC. Its protein is CASRPRTAYEQYF.